This TCR beta chain is drawn from a study of blood T cell repertoires in COVID-19 (dated by TCRdb to 2020 to 2022). About the investigation overall: The collaborator samples originated in the United States, Italy and Spain and spanned the acute and convalescent phases of COVID-19. The material from the prospective study consisted of cDNA or gDNA derived from T cells, B-cell-depleted T cells, or PBMCs. Subjects who had been exposed to COVID-19, were actively infected with it, or had recovered from it provided the deeply sampled blood TCRbeta repertoires that made up the dataset. The repertoires were made available in a free public database intended to serve as a resource for research on the immune response to SARS-CoV-2. Samples came from the ongoing ImmuneRACE study (first 160 participants) plus 1,254 subjects from 6 global collaborators. Sample metadata almost always included a de-identified subject ID, COVID-19 status, age in years and sex. Where available, HLA class I and class II types were obtained from metadata supplied by the sample provider rather than from assay-based typing.

A remark on this clone: Its antigen is unknown. Base quality data are lacking; no much larger clone is found one base away.

Its CDR3 holds 14 amino acids, cysteine through phenylalanine. The read is trimmed to its CDR3 DNA, 42 bases read in frame from base 1. Germline trimming amounts to 8 bases on V and 5 bases on J, with 6 as the count of junction bases outside the gene matches. CDR1 ENHRY and CDR2 SYGVKD are derived from the germline V gene. TCRbeta CDR3 regions were amplified from genomic DNA by means of the immunoSEQ Assay, a bias-controlled multiplex PCR. The source study handled its data this way. The number of nucleated cells in each sample was estimated by amplification of reference gene primers within the assay. To quantify the absolute abundance of each unique TCRbeta CDR3 rearrangement, sequence reads were collapsed and filtered. Productive Simpson clonality was computed per sample as the square root of Simpson's diversity index over productive rearrangements. TCRdb mirrors the immuneACCESS table, restricted to in-frame sequences. Some clones are absent from its copies; in checked studies, under half trace to an unresolved V gene, and the reason for the others is unknown. V and J calls and clone size are copied from that table; D and trimming were computed from the DNA. Here the sample has around 470,000 clones; roughly 88% occur a single time. Together, the top ten hold 0.6% to 0.7% of the sample.

Summary of the overall study and its limitations: The amount of clinical and demographic metadata varied by source and participant and was provided uncurated.

In the prospective study, participants were about 18 to 100 years old, resided in about two dozen geographic areas of the United States, and were enrolled through a virtual design. Cohort assignment in the prospective study relied on participant-reported clinical history from a screening survey and a study questionnaire. Recovered participants in ImmuneRACE Cohort 3 were defined as having two consecutive negative NP/OP PCR tests, clearance from a healthcare professional, or resolution of symptoms. In the prospective study, mobile phlebotomists collected whole blood, serum and a nasopharyngeal or oropharyngeal swab from each participant. Additional blood draws and questionnaires over an approximately two-month period could optionally be provided by prospective study participants. Before DNA extraction, prospective study blood samples were shipped either frozen or at room temperature.

Material for sequencing was PBMCs or T cells enriched from blood (not recorded which). In this chain, TRBV10-3 is recombined with TRBJ2-2, with 9 bases aligning to TRBD2. The origin of this receptor is a man aged 18 to 29 who had recovered from COVID-19. The CDR3 here reads CAISTSGGTGELFF. The DNA sequence is given as TGTGCCATCTCGACTAGCGGTGGGACCGGGGAGCTGTTTTTT.